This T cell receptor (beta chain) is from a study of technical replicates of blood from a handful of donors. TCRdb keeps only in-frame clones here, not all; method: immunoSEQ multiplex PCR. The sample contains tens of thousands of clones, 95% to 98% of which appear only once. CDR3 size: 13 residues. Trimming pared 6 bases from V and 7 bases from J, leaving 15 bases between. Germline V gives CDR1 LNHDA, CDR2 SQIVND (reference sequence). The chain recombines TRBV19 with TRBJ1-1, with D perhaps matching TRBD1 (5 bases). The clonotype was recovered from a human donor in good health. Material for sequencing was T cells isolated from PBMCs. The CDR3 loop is CASSFFGAFEAFF. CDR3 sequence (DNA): TGTGCCAGTAGCTTCTTTGGGGCTTTTGAAGCTTTCTTT.